Listed below are T cell receptor beta chains from one sample, sequenced in a study of immune evolution from preneoplasia to lung adenocarcinoma. Generated by immunoSEQ multiplex PCR, the TCRdb table keeps only in-frame clones and is missing some. The table shows 9,300 or so clones, with roughly 80% occurring only once. Specimen: FFPE minimally invasive lung adenocarcinoma tissue. These receptors came from a donor at least 70 years old with lung adenocarcinoma. Each CDR3 is given with its conserved first and last residue. The D gene is left open where the match is weak. Expanded clones are given a class, and other clones once, few, many or no size at all.

J gene | D gene | clone size | V gene | CDR3 DNA | CDR3 protein
TRBJ2-7 | TRBD1 | NA | TRBV6-5 | TGTGCCAGCAGTTACTTACAGGGGGCCTACGAGCAGTACTTC | CASSYLQGAYEQYF
TRBJ2-7 | TRBD1 | NA | TRBV5-1 | TGCGCCAGCAGTGGTCTAAACCGGGACAGGGGATCCTACGAGCAGTACTTC | CASSGLNRDRGSYEQYF
TRBJ2-7 | TRBD2 | NA | TRBV11-1 | TGTGCCAGCAGCTTATTCCGCGGGAGAAATCCAACGAAGCAGTACTTC | CASSLFRGRNPTKQYF
TRBJ2-3 | TRBD2 | NA | TRBV19 | TGTGCCAGTAGTATAGTTTTAGCGGGAGGAACAGATACGCAGTATTTT | CASSIVLAGGTDTQYF
TRBJ1-1 | NA | NA | TRBV5-1 | TGCGCCAGCAGCTTGACAGGGATGAACACTGAAGCTTTCTTT | CASSLTGMNTEAFF
TRBJ2-1 | NA | NA | TRBV30 | TGTGCCTGGATCCGAAGAGCGGGCGCGACTAACAATGAGCAGTTCTTC | CAWIRRAGATNNEQFF
TRBJ2-7 | TRBD1 | once | TRBV7-9 | TGTGCCAGCAGCTTAGATCAAAGGACAGGCGCGGGTTGGTACGAGCAGTACTTC | CASSLDQRTGAGWYEQYF
TRBJ2-3 | NA | NA | TRBV27 | TGTGCCAGCAGTCCAAGACGGGGGGATACGCAGTATTTT | CASSPRRGDTQYF
TRBJ2-2 | NA | NA | TRBV25-1 | TGTGCCAGCAGTGCGGGGATCACCGGGGAGCTGTTTTTT | CASSAGITGELFF
TRBJ1-2 | NA | NA | TRBV6-1 | TGTGCCAGCGGCTCTGCTAACTATGGCTACACCTTC | CASGSANYGYTF
TRBJ1-1 | NA | few | TRBV5-1 | TGCGCCAGCACCCCCGGACAGCTGAACACTGAAGCTTTCTTT | CASTPGQLNTEAFF
TRBJ1-5 | NA | NA | TRBV6-1 | TGTGCCAGCAGTGAAAAAGGTCCGGGTGGTCAGCCCCAGCATTTT | CASSEKGPGGQPQHF
TRBJ1-1 | NA | once | TRBV19 | TGTGCCAGTAGTATGGTACAGGGCACTGAAGCTTTCTTT | CASSMVQGTEAFF
TRBJ2-2 | TRBD1 | NA | TRBV18 | TGTGCCAGCTCACCGGGACAGGGAGGTCCCACCGGGGAGCTGTTTTTT | CASSPGQGGPTGELFF
TRBJ1-2 | NA | NA | TRBV30 | TGTGCCTGGAGTCCTCCACAGGGTACAGGCTACACCTTC | CAWSPPQGTGYTF
TRBJ2-7 | TRBD1 | NA | TRBV2 | TGTGCCAGCAGTGTTAACAGGGGGATTGGCGGCGAGCAGTACTTC | CASSVNRGIGGEQYF
TRBJ2-1 | NA | NA | TRBV9 | TGTGCCAGCAGCGACAATCAAGGGCTCAATGAGCAGTTCTTC | CASSDNQGLNEQFF
TRBJ1-4 | TRBD1 | few | TRBV28 | TGTGCCAGCAGTTCCCATTACAGGGGCTCAACTAATGAAAAACTGTTTTTT | CASSSHYRGSTNEKLFF
TRBJ1-5 | NA | NA | TRBV23-1 | TGCGCCAGCAGCCGATGTGGGCCAAGCAATCAGCCCCAGCATTTT | CASSRCGPSNQPQHF
TRBJ1-1 | NA | NA | TRBV11-2 | TGTGCCAGCAGCTTAGCTCTGGGAAGCACTGAAGCTTTCTTT | CASSLALGSTEAFF
TRBJ2-3 | NA | NA | TRBV7-9 | TGTGCCAGCAGCTTAAGAGTGTCTAGCTCCAGCACAGATACGCAGTATTTT | CASSLRVSSSSTDTQYF
TRBJ2-1 | NA | NA | TRBV7-3 | TGTGCCAGCAGCCCAGCTCCCAGTTCCTACAATGAGCAGTTCTTC | CASSPAPSSYNEQFF
TRBJ2-3 | NA | few | TRBV6-1 | TGTGCCAGCAGAAGGGAGTTTACGCAGTATTTT | CASRREFTQYF
TRBJ1-3 | NA | few | TRBV9 | TGTGCCAGCAGCGTCGGACGGGTGGTGGGAAACACCATATATTTT | CASSVGRVVGNTIYF
TRBJ1-1 | TRBD1 | NA | TRBV5-1 | TGCGCCAGCAGCTTGGAGGTGGTTGGTGGGACAGGAGGCACTGAAGCTTTCTTT | CASSLEVVGGTGGTEAFF
TRBJ2-3 | NA | few | TRBV2 | TGTGCCAGCACCGGACAGCTCACAGATACGCAGTATTTT | CASTGQLTDTQYF
TRBJ2-7 | TRBD1 | NA | TRBV11-3 | TGTGCCAGCAGCTTAGATTCCACCGCCGGGACAGGGCGGGAGCAGTACTTC | CASSLDSTAGTGREQYF
TRBJ2-1 | TRBD2 | NA | TRBV2 | TGTGCCAGCTCCGGGACTAGCGGGAGTTACAATGAGCAGTTCTTC | CASSGTSGSYNEQFF
TRBJ2-3 | TRBD1 | NA | TRBV11-3 | TGTGCCAGCAGCCCCCCCGGGACAGGCGCAGATACGCAGTATTTT | CASSPPGTGADTQYF
TRBJ1-2 | NA | NA | TRBV10-1 | TGCGCCAGCAGTGAGTCGGGGGACCCCAGAGGCTACACCTTC | CASSESGDPRGYTF
TRBJ2-1 | TRBD2 | NA | TRBV10-3 | TGTGCCATCAGTGGCTCTGAGCGGGAGACCCATGAGCAGTTCTTC | CAISGSERETHEQFF
TRBJ2-1 | TRBD1 | NA | TRBV18 | TGTGCCAGCTCACCCGGGGACAGCTACAATGAGCAGTTCTTC | CASSPGDSYNEQFF
TRBJ2-5 | NA | NA | TRBV4-1 | TGCGCCAGCAGCCAAGGATCGGGGCTCCAAGAGACCCAGTACTTC | CASSQGSGLQETQYF
TRBJ2-7 | NA | NA | TRBV18 | TGTGCCAGCTCACCACGGGGACCCTACGAGCAGTACTTC | CASSPRGPYEQYF
TRBJ2-3 | NA | NA | TRBV5-1 | TGCGCCAGCAGCTTGGTCGGGGCGAACACAGATACGCAGTATTTT | CASSLVGANTDTQYF
TRBJ1-1 | NA | NA | TRBV10-3 | TGTGCCATCAGTGAACAGGGACCGAGGACTGAAGCTTTCTTT | CAISEQGPRTEAFF
TRBJ2-7 | TRBD1 | NA | TRBV11-3 | TGTGCCAGCAGCTTAGGTGAACAGGGGGCTGACGAGCAGTACTTC | CASSLGEQGADEQYF